The next 8 T cell receptor beta chains were all read from a single sample in a study of blood T cell repertoires in COVID-19. Generated by immunoSEQ multiplex PCR, the TCRdb table keeps only in-frame clones and is missing some. The repertoire consists of approximately 100,000 clones, with 80% to 90% occurring once and the leading ten covering 15% to 20%. Input material: peripheral blood. All receptors come from a human donor with acute or convalescent COVID-19. The donor label of this sample is uncertain.

This chain links TRBV6-4 with TRBJ1-5; perhaps TRBD1 as D (5 bases). V lost 6 bases to trimming and J lost 3 bases, with 9 bases between them. The CDR3 extends over 13 amino acids. Germline values: CDR1 MRHNA, CDR2 SNTAGT. The CDR3 here is CASSRQFNQPQHF. In nucleotides, the CDR3 is TGTGCCAGCAGCCGACAGTTCAATCAGCCCCAGCATTTT.

This clone has only one observation. In DNA form, the CDR3 reads TGTGCCAGCAGCCAGCAGGGAACGGGAGGGGAAAAACTGTTTTTT. This sequence encodes CASSQQGTGGEKLFF. The V gene is TRBV7-9, the J gene TRBJ1-4; TRBD1 is a possible D gene (5 bases). CDR1 and CDR2 (germline): SEHNR, FQNEAQ (reference sequence). V lost 5 bases, J lost 8 bases, and 18 bases lay in between. This CDR3 spans 15 amino acids.

V and J are TRBV6-2 or TRBV6-3 and TRBJ2-2; TRBD2 aligns across 7 bases. CDR1 and CDR2 (germline): MNHEY, SVGEGT. V lost 2 bases, J lost 2 bases, and 11 bases stayed unmatched. There are 18 residues in the CDR3. CDR3 in amino acids: CASSYGGVWQANTGELFF. Here the CDR3 DNA reads TGTGCCAGCAGTTACGGGGGGGTATGGCAGGCAAACACCGGGGAGCTGTTTTTT.

Only one count was recorded for this clone. The chain links TRBV7-9 to TRBJ1-1; possibly TRBD1 for D (5 bases). The length of the CDR3 is 17 residues. Germline V gene data show CDR1 as SEHNR and CDR2 as FQNEAQ (reference sequence). V dropped 7 bases and J dropped 0 bases, with 21 bases sitting between them. The CDR3 loop is CASTGALWATMNTEAFF. CDR3 DNA sequence: TGTGCCAGCACCGGGGCTTTGTGGGCAACCATGAACACTGAAGCTTTCTTT.

The chain carries TRBV7-2 and TRBJ2-7, with D perhaps matching TRBD2 (5 bases). V was clipped by 7 bases and J by 9 bases, with 16 bases between them. CDR1 and CDR2 from the germline V gene are SGHTA and FQGNSA. This CDR3 spans 12 amino acids. CDR3 coding DNA: TGTGCCAGCACCAACCCCCCCCGGGGGCAGTACTTC. Protein: CASTNPPRGQYF.

The genes are TRBV9 and TRBJ1-2; 9 nucleotides line up with TRBD1. Unmatched junction bases numbered 7, after V lost 3 bases and J lost 4 bases. There are 15 residues in the CDR3. CDR1 SGDLS and CDR2 YYNGEE come from the germline V gene. Here the CDR3 reads CASSGPGQGFYGYTF. The CDR3 DNA is TGTGCCAGCAGCGGACCGGGACAGGGCTTCTATGGCTACACCTTC.

The gene calls are TRBV4-2 and TRBJ1-4, with TRBD1 as a possible D gene (6 bases). Trimming pared 0 bases from V and 4 bases from J, leaving 12 bases between. CDR3 length: 16 amino acids. Germline V CDR1 and CDR2: LGHNA, YNFKEQ. CDR3 nucleotide sequence: TGTGCCAGCAGCCAAGATTTCCGGACAGTTAATGAAAAACTGTTTTTT. Protein: CASSQDFRTVNEKLFF.

The gene calls are TRBV23-1 and TRBJ2-6; TRBD1 is a possible D gene (6 bases). TRBV23-1 is an ORF for which the function is uncertain. V dropped 6 bases and J dropped 0 bases, with 27 bases sitting between them. This CDR3 has 21 amino acids. This chain's CDR3 is CASSDAQTGSTSNSGANVLTF. Written as DNA, the CDR3 is TGCGCCAGCAGCGACGCCCAGACAGGTTCCACAAGCAACTCTGGGGCCAACGTCCTGACTTTC.